Listed below are T cell receptor beta chains from one sample, sequenced in a study of cytomegalovirus exposure and HLA in healthy donors. Assay: immunoSEQ multiplex PCR; the TCRdb copy retains only in-frame clones and omits some. The sample includes some 150,000 clones, 70% to 90% seen only once; the top ten take about a fifth. The material sequenced was PBMCs. Receptors originate from a man aged 18 to 30 in good health and CMV-seropositive. The conserved cysteine and the conserved F or W are not part of the CDR3 here.

v_gene	j_gene	CDR3aa
TRBV28	TRBJ2-3	ASRTDRTNTQY
TRBV7-6	TRBJ1-4	ASSPRDGAGEKLF
TRBV7-6	TRBJ2-5	ASSLDLAGVVTQY
TRBV6-1	TRBJ1-4	ASSEDRVVEKLF
TRBV5-4	TRBJ1-2	ASSLGQGSGGYT
TRBV19	TRBJ1-2	ASRTGLNYGYT
TRBV5-1	TRBJ2-2	ASNGLAGTGELF
TRBV15	TRBJ1-2	ATSRGGISGQAYSGNYGYT
TRBV13	TRBJ2-7	ASKTGTYEQY
TRBV7-2	TRBJ2-2	ASSSGGVGPATGELF
TRBV4-2	TRBJ2-3	ASSLGGGSGTDTQY
TRBV7-2	TRBJ1-3	ASSPTAGNTIY
TRBV4-3	TRBJ2-2	ASSQNTPAGGTGELF
TRBV19	TRBJ2-7	ASTKRGGYEQY
TRBV6-5	TRBJ2-7	ASSMDRGPGEQY
TRBV10-2	TRBJ2-3	ASTRLAGIDTQY
TRBV6-5	TRBJ2-7	ASNRLATNEQY
TRBV2	TRBJ2-1	ASSTSGGRTYNEQF
TRBV7-2	TRBJ2-1	ASSLDSGGADEQF
TRBV19	TRBJ1-2	ASRIVGQGYGYT
TRBV4-1	TRBJ2-3	ASSQRGGLAGGADTQY
TRBV21-1	TRBJ1-2	ARKLGALNYGYT